This TCR beta chain comes out of a study of response to subunit inactivated influenza vaccine. The study, taken as a whole, reports: Each seasonal flu vaccination may recruit only limited new T cells, authors suggested.

This clonotype came up a few times. Antigen unknown. MiXCR was run by TCRdb on the RT-PCR reads, yielding one entry per CDR3 protein. The sample includes about 170,000 distinct CDR3 sequences, approximately 12% of them seen just once. These data are also associated with another study on T cells expressing NK-cell markers. From that study: Beta-chain TCR cDNA was generated via 5'RACE template switching with UMIs. The contribution of dominant NKG2C+ clonotypes to CD8+ T cells in about six donors was roughly 1.0-7.5%. Expanded NKG2C+ T cell clones were not confirmed as HCMV-specific.

The sequences come from CD8+ T cells sorted from PBMCs, collected about 12 days after vaccination. This clonotype was obtained from a man aged 45-65 years who received an inactivated influenza vaccine.

CDR3 nucleotides: TGCGCCAGCACTCAGGGCACAGGGGGGGACAATGAGCAGTTCTTC. It encodes CASTQGTGGDNEQFF. The chain is built from TRBV5-1 and TRBJ2-1; D is perhaps TRBD1 (8 bases). Trimming removed 6 bases at V and 5 bases at J, with 18 bases between. This CDR3 has 15 residues. Germline CDR1 and CDR2: SGHRS and YFSETQ.